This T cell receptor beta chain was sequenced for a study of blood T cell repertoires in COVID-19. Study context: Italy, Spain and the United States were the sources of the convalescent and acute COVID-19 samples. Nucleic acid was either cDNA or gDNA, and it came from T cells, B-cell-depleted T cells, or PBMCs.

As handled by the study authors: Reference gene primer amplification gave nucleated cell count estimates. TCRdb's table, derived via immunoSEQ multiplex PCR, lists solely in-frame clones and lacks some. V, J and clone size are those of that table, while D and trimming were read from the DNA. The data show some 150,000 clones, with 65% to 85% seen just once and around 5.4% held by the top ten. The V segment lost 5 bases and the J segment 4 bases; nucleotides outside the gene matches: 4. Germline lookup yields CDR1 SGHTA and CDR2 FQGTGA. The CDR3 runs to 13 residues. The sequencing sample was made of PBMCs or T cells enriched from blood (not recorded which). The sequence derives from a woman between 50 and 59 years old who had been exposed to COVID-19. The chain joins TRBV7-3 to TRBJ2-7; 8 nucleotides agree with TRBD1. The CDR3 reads CASSVGQGYEQYF. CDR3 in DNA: TGTGCCAGCAGCGTTGGACAGGGTTACGAGCAGTACTTC.